One and the same sample provided the 5 T cell receptor beta chains below, sequenced in a study of CD8 T cells in ankylosing spondylitis. MiXCR, run by TCRdb on the 5' RACE reads, gives a single entry per CDR3 protein. The table shows around 300,000 distinct CDR3 sequences, with approximately 15% occurring only once. Sequencing was performed on blood, either unsorted or a sorted T cell fraction (not recorded which). The source of these receptors is a male donor with ankylosing spondylitis or in good health (not recorded which).

This clonotype was detected only a few times. The gene calls are TRBV29-1 and TRBJ1-5; D uncertain. CDR1 is SQVTM, CDR2 ANQGSEA, per germline. The V end lost 5 bases, the J end lost 4 bases, and 15 bases lay between the germline ends. The CDR3 loop spans 14 amino acids. The CDR3, as DNA: TGCAGCGTTCCGGCCCCGAGTCCTAATCAGCCCCAGCATTTT. Its translation: CSVPAPSPNQPQHF.

This clonotype came up a few times. The chain carries TRBV5-1 and TRBJ2-3; TRBD1 is a possible D gene (6 bases). V gave up 1 base and J gave up 0 bases, with 12 bases separating them. The CDR3 covers 16 residues. Looked up from germline, CDR1 is SGHRS and CDR2 is YFSETQ. Here the CDR3 reads CASSLFSQGSTDTQYF. The CDR3 DNA reads as TGCGCCAGCAGCTTGTTTTCCCAGGGGAGCACAGATACGCAGTATTTT.

The gene calls are TRBV12-3 or TRBV12-4 and TRBJ2-3; D is ambiguous. The CDR3 extends over 11 amino acids. V lost 7 bases, J lost 5 bases, and 7 bases lay in between. The CDR3 region is CASNRGDTQYF. CDR3 nucleotide sequence: TGTGCCAGCAACAGAGGAGATACGCAGTATTTT.

This clonotype was recorded at least ten times. The J gene is TRBJ2-5, the V gene TRBV29-1; possible D gene TRBD2, 5 bases. The V end was cut by 5 bases, the J end by 0 bases, with 13 bases between. Germline CDR1 is SQVTM and CDR2 is ANQGSEA. This CDR3 has 14 residues. The CDR3: CSVIRGTYQETQYF. The CDR3 DNA reads as TGCAGCGTTATTCGGGGTACTTACCAAGAGACCCAGTACTTC.

The rearrangement joins TRBV12-3 or TRBV12-4 to TRBJ2-7, with D possibly being TRBD2 (5 bases). The CDR3 is 14 amino acids. V lost 8 bases and J lost 7, with 21 bases in between. The CDR3 here is CASGLWGAGLEQYF. The CDR3 DNA reads TGTGCCAGCGGCCTTTGGGGAGCTGGCCTGGAGCAGTACTTC.